The 5 T cell receptor beta chains reported below all come from one sample, sequenced in a study of radiation and T cells in renal cell carcinoma. Here immunoSEQ multiplex PCR was the method, and the copy in TCRdb shows in-frame clones only, minus some. Found here are around 99,000 clones, roughly 82% of them singletons; the top ten hold 6.5% to 8%. As to time point: blood 4 weeks post-SBRT, at nephrectomy. The treatment: 15 Gy SBRT to primary tumor, nephrectomy 4 weeks later. The sequences come from blood, collected from a patient whose treatment included radiotherapy and nephrectomy. The receptors derive from a man in his fifties or sixties with renal cell carcinoma.

V and J are TRBV2 and TRBJ2-3; TRBD2 matches at 10 bases. Germline assignment: CDR1 SNHLY and CDR2 FYNNEI. Losses at the gene ends were 3 bases for V and 6 bases for J; bases not matched to a gene: 3. The CDR3 extends over 14 amino acids. The CDR3 loop reads CASSDGTSVDTQYF. The CDR3 coding sequence is TGTGCCAGCAGTGATGGGACTAGCGTCGATACGCAGTATTTT.

J is TRBJ2-3 and V is TRBV4-1; the D gene could be TRBD1 or TRBD2 (5 bases each). Trimming stripped 1 base from V and 2 bases from J, with 25 bases between. This CDR3 comprises 20 residues. CDR1 and CDR2 from the germline V gene are MGHRA and YSYEKL. The CDR3 is CASSQVMIRGPGRNTDTQYF. The CDR3 DNA reads TGCGCCAGCAGCCAAGTTATGATCCGGGGCCCTGGTCGGAACACAGATACGCAGTATTTT.

There are many counts of this clone. The chain joins TRBV4-1 to TRBJ2-5; 15 bases fit TRBD2. The V gene's germline CDR1 is MGHRA and CDR2 YSYEKL. Trimming cost V 6 bases and J 5 bases; bases outside gene matches: 13. The CDR3 runs to 18 residues. The CDR3 DNA is TGCGCCAGCAGGCGTGGACTAGCGGGAGGGCCGTGGGAGGAGACCCAGTACTTC. It translates to CASRRGLAGGPWEETQYF.

The V and J genes are TRBV7-9 and TRBJ2-4; D not resolved. The CDR3 consists of 14 residues. Germline CDR1 SEHNR, CDR2 FQNEAQ (reference sequence). V was clipped by 3 bases and J by 0 bases, with 6 bases between them. The CDR3 bases are TGTGCCAGCAGCTTGACTTTAGCCAAAAACATTCAGTACTTC. Amino acids: CASSLTLAKNIQYF.

The chain links TRBV20-1 to TRBJ2-7; D might be TRBD1 or TRBD2, each matching 5 bases. The CDR3 spans 11 residues. Per germline, CDR1 DFQATT and CDR2 SNEGSKA (reference sequence). V shed 1 base and J shed 6 bases, with 7 bases lying between them. CDR3 sequence reads: CSARGGAEQYF. CDR3 bases: TGCAGTGCTAGAGGAGGGGCCGAGCAGTACTTC.